A single sample is the source of the 23 T cell receptor beta chains below, sequenced in a study of T cell responses to AZD1222 COVID-19 vaccine. Clones were read by immunoSEQ multiplex PCR, and TCRdb kept only the in-frame ones, dropping some. The table records 98,000 or so clones, roughly nine tenths of them present only once. The material was peripheral blood, obtained on day 0 of MenACWY control vaccination. The receptors derive from an adult in good health.

The J gene is TRBJ2-7, the V gene TRBV4-1; the D gene is possibly TRBD1 (6 bases). CDR1 and CDR2 (germline): MGHRA, YSYEKL. This CDR3 is 18 amino acids long. The germline V and J ends were trimmed by 0 bases and 2 bases, with 20 bases remaining between them. The CDR3 DNA reads as TGCGCCAGCAGCCAAGAGGGATCAGCGGCAGGGGAAACCTACGAGCAGTACTTC. It codes for CASSQEGSAAGETYEQYF.

The V gene is TRBV5-1, the J gene TRBJ1-1, with TRBD1 matching 7 bases. Germline-derived CDR1 and CDR2 are SGHRS and YFSETQ. The J segment lost 0 bases and the V segment lost 4 bases, leaving 3 bases of the junction unmatched. The CDR3 length is 14 residues. CDR3 sequence: CASSAGQMNTEAFF. The CDR3 DNA reads as TGCGCCAGCAGCGCGGGACAGATGAACACTGAAGCTTTCTTT.

The V call is TRBV19, the J call TRBJ2-1, with D tentatively TRBD1 (5 bases). Germline V gene lookup returns CDR1 LNHDA and CDR2 SQIVND (reference sequence). V gave up 9 bases and J gave up 3 bases, with 12 bases separating them. The CDR3 spans 13 residues. This chain's CDR3 is CASLGQGYNEQFF. CDR3 nucleotide sequence: TGTGCCAGCTTGGGCCAGGGCTACAATGAGCAGTTCTTC.

V is TRBV5-1 and J is TRBJ2-7; 8 positions match TRBD2. Germline trimming cut 4 bases from V and 4 bases from J; bases unmatched to any gene: 10. The CDR3 spans 15 residues. The germline V gene has CDR1 SGHRS and CDR2 YFSETQ. This CDR3 reads CASSPSGGTPYEQYF. The CDR3 DNA is TGCGCCAGCAGCCCGTCGGGGGGGACTCCTTACGAGCAGTACTTC. Combining the CDR3 with reference TRBV5-1 and TRBJ2-7 gives the whole variable domain KAGVTQTPRYLIKTRGQQVTLSCSPISGHRSVSWYQQTPGQGLQFLFEYFSETQRNKGNFPGRFSGRQFSNSRSEMNVSTLELGDSALYLCASSPSGGTPYEQYFGPGTRLTVT.

This clone has a handful of counts. The gene calls are TRBV11-3 and TRBJ2-1; tentative D call: TRBD1 (8 bases). V was trimmed by 1 base and J by 4 bases, leaving 11 bases between them. The germline gives CDR1 SGHNT, CDR2 YENEEA. The CDR3 consists of 15 residues. In DNA, the CDR3 is TGTGCCAGCAGCTTAGTACAGGGGGGGTACAATGAGCAGTTCTTC. As protein: CASSLVQGGYNEQFF.

The genes are TRBV7-9 and TRBJ2-5; TRBD2 might be the D (5 bases). There are 14 residues in the CDR3. Trimming cost V 1 base and J 1 base, with 7 bases left between them. The V gene's germline CDR1 is SEHNR and CDR2 FQNEAQ (reference sequence). The CDR3 loop is CASSLELGQETQYF. The CDR3 nucleotides are TGTGCCAGCAGCTTAGAACTAGGCCAAGAGACCCAGTACTTC.

The CDR3 DNA sequence: TGTGCCAGCAGAGTCGACAGGGACCAAGAGACCCAGTACTTC. It encodes CASRVDRDQETQYF. The V and J genes are TRBV6-5 and TRBJ2-5; 7 nucleotides line up with TRBD1. Germline CDR1 is MNHEY and CDR2 is SVGAGI. Germline trimming cut 6 bases from V and 0 bases from J; bases unmatched to any gene: 4. The CDR3 is 14 amino acids.

This clone has just a few counts. The rearrangement links TRBV2 to TRBJ1-6, with D maybe TRBD1 (5 bases). From germline, CDR1 is SNHLY and CDR2 FYNNEI. V shed 10 bases and J shed 1 base, with 8 bases lying between them. The CDR3 is made up of 13 amino acids. The CDR3 DNA reads TGTGCCACCCGACAGTCCTATAATTCACCCCTCCACTTT. Protein product: CATRQSYNSPLHF.

This chain links TRBV7-2 with TRBJ1-1, with D unresolved. The CDR3 sequence is 13 residues long. In germline, CDR1 is SGHTA, CDR2 FQGNSA. V lost 3 bases, J lost 3 bases, and 8 bases lay in between. The CDR3 is CASSLTRDTEAFF. Here the CDR3 DNA reads TGTGCCAGCAGCTTGACGCGGGACACTGAAGCTTTCTTT.

J is TRBJ2-1 and V is TRBV7-2; 7 bases align to TRBD1. Germline V gene data show CDR1 as SGHTA and CDR2 as FQGNSA. V gave up 1 base and J gave up 5 bases; unmatched junction bases: 5. The CDR3 totals 15 residues. CDR3 residues: CASSLDRGRHNEQFF. The CDR3 DNA is TGTGCCAGCAGCTTAGACAGGGGACGTCACAATGAGCAGTTCTTC.

Of note for this clone: Other DNA sequences within the sample encode an identical CDR3. The V call is TRBV5-4, the J call TRBJ2-1, with D possibly being TRBD1 (6 bases). This CDR3 has 15 residues. CDR1 is SGHNT and CDR2 is YYREEE in the germline V gene (reference sequence). V was shortened by 2 bases and J by 1 base, with 10 bases between the two germline ends. In DNA form, the CDR3 reads TGTGCCAGCAGCTTACAAGGGGGTTCCTACAATGAGCAGTTCTTC. Its protein is CASSLQGGSYNEQFF.

V and J are TRBV4-1 and TRBJ2-7; D is perhaps TRBD1 (6 bases). Germline CDR1 is MGHRA and CDR2 is YSYEKL. Trimming left V 3 bases short and J 0 bases short, with 9 bases between. There are 14 residues in the CDR3. CDR3 in DNA: TGCGCCAGCAGCCACCTACAGGGCTCCTACGAGCAGTACTTC. Amino acid sequence: CASSHLQGSYEQYF.

The chain joins TRBV29-1 to TRBJ1-5; D unclear. In germline, CDR1 is SQVTM, CDR2 ANQGSEA. Trimming stripped 3 bases from V and 6 bases from J, with 12 bases between. The CDR3 consists of 13 residues. The CDR3 sequence: CSVDTGSSQPQHF. The CDR3, as DNA: TGCAGCGTTGACACGGGGTCGAGTCAGCCCCAGCATTTT.

This chain joins TRBV6-5 and TRBJ1-2; D is possibly TRBD1 (5 bases). The length of the CDR3 is 15 residues. Between the trimmed V and J ends, which lost 5 bases and 5 bases, there was a span of 18 bases. Germline-derived CDR1 and CDR2 are MNHEY and SVGAGI. CDR3 amino acids: CASSPSGTTDYGYTF. The CDR3 bases are TGTGCCAGCAGTCCTTCCGGGACGACGGATTATGGCTACACCTTC.

The chain has TRBV10-3 and TRBJ1-4; possible D gene TRBD1, 5 bases. Germline V CDR1 and CDR2: ENHRY, SYGVKD. The CDR3 runs 15 residues. Trimming removed 10 bases from V and 4 bases from J, with 19 bases in between. The CDR3 is CATQHNRTFNEKLFF. The DNA for the CDR3 is TGTGCCACCCAGCATAACAGGACCTTTAATGAAAAACTGTTTTTT.

V is TRBV7-9 and J is TRBJ1-2; 7 bases line up with TRBD1. V lost 4 bases, J lost 3 bases, and 8 bases stayed unmatched. The CDR3 length is 15 residues. Germline V gene lookup returns CDR1 SEHNR and CDR2 FQNEAQ (reference sequence). CDR3 sequence: CASSSAGQDHYGYTF. DNA of the CDR3: TGTGCCAGCAGCTCCGCAGGACAGGACCACTATGGCTACACCTTC.

The chain couples TRBV14 to TRBJ1-4, with 10 bases fitting TRBD1. CDR1 and CDR2 (germline): SGHDN, FVKESK. The CDR3 contains 17 residues. Losses at the gene ends were 4 bases for V and 3 bases for J; bases not matched to a gene: 8. The CDR3: CASSPRQGASPNEKLFF. In nucleotides, the CDR3 is TGTGCCAGCAGCCCGCGACAGGGGGCCTCGCCTAATGAAAAACTGTTTTTT.

Notes on this clone: In the same sample, other DNA sequences code for this CDR3. V and J are TRBV5-1 and TRBJ1-2; TRBD1 aligns across 12 bases. The CDR3 has 14 residues. Unmatched junction bases numbered 2, after V lost 4 bases and J lost 4 bases. The V gene's germline CDR1 is SGHRS and CDR2 YFSETQ. The CDR3 nucleotides are TGCGCCAGCAGCCCGGGACAGGGGGCCTATGGCTACACCTTC. This codes for CASSPGQGAYGYTF.

This clone was observed a single time. The rearrangement joins TRBV10-1 to TRBJ2-3; TRBD2 matches at 9 bases. The junction had 8 bases not matched to a gene; V was cut back by 2 bases and J by 2 bases. The V gene's germline CDR1 is WNHNN and CDR2 SYGVQD (reference sequence). The CDR3 extends over 17 amino acids. The DNA of the CDR3 is TGCGCCAGCAGTGAGGGCGGGGGGGCCTTTATCACAGATACGCAGTATTTT. Its translation: CASSEGGGAFITDTQYF.

The gene calls are TRBV7-6 and TRBJ2-1; maybe TRBD2 (7 bases). Deletions cut 0 bases from V and 5 bases from J, with 20 bases between. CDR1 is SGHVS, CDR2 FNYEAQ, per germline. This CDR3 region has 18 residues. CDR3 in amino acids: CASSLAHGWEGGDNEQFF. The CDR3 DNA is TGTGCCAGCAGCTTAGCGCATGGTTGGGAGGGGGGGGACAATGAGCAGTTCTTC.

The chain is built from TRBV29-1 and TRBJ1-2; no definite D call. The ends were cut back, 5 bases at V and 2 bases at J, with 12 bases in the middle. The length of the CDR3 is 13 residues. Germline V gives CDR1 SQVTM, CDR2 ANQGSEA. The CDR3 spells CSVRVDLNYGYTF. CDR3 coding DNA: TGCAGCGTTAGGGTAGATCTCAACTATGGCTACACCTTC.

V gene TRBV21-1 combines with J gene TRBJ2-7; TRBD2 was called by the table and not checked on the DNA. TRBV21-1 is given as a pseudogene. The CDR3 is made up of 12 amino acids. CDR3 residues: CASSKVRGEQYF. CDR3 bases: TGTGCCAGCAGCAAAGTTCGGGGAGAGCAGTACTTC.

The chain recombines TRBV27 with TRBJ1-5, with D possibly TRBD1 on 5 matching bases. This CDR3 comprises 13 residues. Germline V lookup: CDR1 MNHEY, CDR2 SMNVEV (reference sequence). V lost 2 bases and J 3 bases, leaving 5 bases between the germline ends. This chain's CDR3 is CASSLGANQPQHF. The DNA of the CDR3 is TGTGCCAGCAGTTTAGGGGCCAATCAGCCCCAGCATTTT.